This T cell receptor beta chain was captured by sequencing in a study of Graves' ophthalmopathy and Graves' hyperthyroidism. Study in general: Calling hyperthyroidism stable required that no ophthalmopathy show up within 18 months of follow-up.

Other autoimmune diseases, uncontrolled infections, pregnancy or lactation led to the exclusion of patients. Diagnosis used clinical symptoms, serum thyroxine, TRAb, thyroid ultrasound and orbital computed tomography. As regards this clonotype: This is likely a read error, given that the CDR3 carries no conserved phenylalanine or tryptophan at its end.

The TCR beta CDR3 regions underwent amplification from RNA transcripts. First-round RT-PCR with HTBI primers preceded a second-round multiplex PCR. A single record per CDR3 protein comes from TCRdb applying MiXCR to the multiplex PCR reads. The sample consists of about 550,000 distinct CDR3 sequences, about 40% of them appearing once. The sequence came from an adult man with Graves' hyperthyroidism. Sequencing was done on a sample of peripheral blood or thyroid tissue (not recorded which).

CDR3: CAIRAGTDTDTQYL. The CDR3 DNA follows: TGTGCCATCAGGGCCGGGACTGACACAGATACGCAGTATCTT. The chain employs TRBV10-3 and TRBJ2-3; tentatively, D is TRBD2 (6 bases). The V gene's germline CDR1 is ENHRY and CDR2 SYGVKD. There are 14 residues in the CDR3. Trimming took off 6 bases at V and 2 bases at J, with 12 bases between the two ends.